Shown below are 22 T cell receptor beta chains from a single sample sequenced in a study of T cells in Graves' hyperthyroidism and ophthalmopathy. TCR beta CDR3 region amplification was performed from RNA transcripts. The primer set for the first-round RT-PCR of the TCR CDR3 was HTBI. TCRdb recomputed calls from the multiplex PCR reads with MiXCR, one row per CDR3 protein. The data show 600,000 to 800,000 distinct CDR3 sequences, around a third seen once. The specimen sequenced was blood. All receptors come from a woman in her forties with Graves' hyperthyroidism.

This rearrangement joins TRBV9 to TRBJ1-6; D may be TRBD1 (5 bases). Trimming shortened V by 5 bases and J by 9 bases, and 12 bases separated the two germline ends. The CDR3 consists of 13 residues. Germline V gene sequence: CDR1 SGDLS, CDR2 YYNGEE. The CDR3 loop is CASSILGGSPLHF. In DNA form, the CDR3 reads TGTGCCAGCAGTATACTCGGGGGTTCACCCCTCCACTTT.

The rearrangement links TRBV15 to TRBJ1-5; 9 bases line up with TRBD1. The J segment lost 3 bases and the V segment lost 5 bases, leaving 17 bases of the junction unmatched. Germline loops: CDR1 LNHNV, CDR2 YYDKDF (reference sequence). The CDR3 spans 19 residues. The CDR3 sequence is CATSLPRADRGTFNQPQHF. CDR3 in DNA: TGTGCCACCAGCTTGCCTAGAGCGGACAGGGGCACATTCAATCAGCCCCAGCATTTT.

The chain has TRBV10-3 and TRBJ2-2, with 8 positions matching TRBD2. The trim removed 9 bases at V and 7 bases at J, leaving 7 bases unmatched. This CDR3 is 13 amino acids long. Germline V gene sequence: CDR1 ENHRY, CDR2 SYGVKD. In DNA, the CDR3 is TGTGCCATTAAGGACGGGACTAGCGGGGAGCTGTTTTTT. This codes for CAIKDGTSGELFF.

V and J are TRBV10-3 and TRBJ1-5; D unresolved. The CDR3 length is 14 residues. Germline CDR1 ENHRY, CDR2 SYGVKD. V was shortened by 0 bases and J by 1 base, with 4 bases between the two germline ends. CDR3 DNA: TGTGCCATCAGTGAGTCTCGGAGCAATCAGCCCCAGCATTTT. This encodes CAISESRSNQPQHF.

The rearrangement joins TRBV10-3 to TRBJ2-7, with a tentative D call TRBD2 (5 bases). Germline V gene lookup returns CDR1 ENHRY and CDR2 SYGVKD. The CDR3 has 11 amino acids. V lost 4 bases and J 6 bases, leaving 7 bases between the germline ends. This chain's CDR3 is CAISGGPEQYF. CDR3 in DNA: TGTGCCATCAGTGGAGGGCCCGAGCAGTACTTC.

The V and J genes are TRBV2 and TRBJ1-5; no clear D gene. The CDR3 is 12 residues long. Trimming took 8 bases from V and 3 from J, leaving 8 bases between them. The germline gives CDR1 SNHLY, CDR2 FYNNEI. The CDR3 DNA reads as TGTGCCAGCTCGCGCAACAATCAGCCCCAGCATTTT. This codes for CASSRNNQPQHF.

V gene TRBV5-1 combines with J gene TRBJ1-3, with 10 bases matching TRBD1. The CDR3 is 17 amino acids. V trimming: 3 bases; J trimming: 2 bases; junction bases outside the gene matches: 8. The germline CDR1 and CDR2 sequences are SGHRS and YFSETQ. The CDR3: CASSSRAGTGAGNTIYF. The CDR3 nucleotides are TGCGCCAGCAGCTCCAGAGCCGGGACAGGGGCTGGAAACACCATATATTTT.

This clonotype was seen ten or more times. The chain has TRBV14 and TRBJ1-2; D uncertain. V was clipped by 1 base and J by 4 bases, with 7 bases between them. Germline V gives CDR1 SGHDN, CDR2 FVKESK. This CDR3 is built from 13 residues. This CDR3 reads CASSQGLTYGYTF. The CDR3 coding sequence is TGTGCCAGCAGCCAAGGACTGACCTATGGCTACACCTTC.

J is TRBJ1-4 and V is TRBV5-1; no reliable D call. The CDR3 runs to 13 residues. CDR1 SGHRS and CDR2 YFSETQ come from the germline V gene. The ends were cut back, 6 bases at V and 0 bases at J, with 6 bases in the middle. The CDR3 DNA reads as TGCGCCAGCACGGAGACAACTAATGAAAAACTGTTTTTT. This codes for CASTETTNEKLFF.

The chain employs TRBV10-2 and TRBJ2-2, with a weak D call TRBD1 (5 bases). The CDR3 length is 16 residues. Per the germline V gene, CDR1 is WSHSY and CDR2 is SAAADI. V was pared by 3 bases and J by 9 bases, with 20 bases between. The CDR3 loop reads CASSDSPGAFTRELFF. CDR3 DNA sequence: TGCGCCAGCAGTGATTCCCCTGGGGCCTTTACCCGGGAGCTGTTTTTT.

This clonotype was seen only a few times. The chain combines TRBV25-1 with TRBJ2-7, with TRBD2 matching 14 bases. Trimming at V came to 6 bases and at J to 4 bases, leaving 11 bases not matched to a gene. The CDR3 covers 17 residues. The germline V gene encodes CDR1 MGHDK and CDR2 SYGVNS. The CDR3, as DNA: TGTGCCAGCAGCGTCGGACTAGCGGGAGGTCCGCGGTACGAGCAGTACTTC. Translation: CASSVGLAGGPRYEQYF.

This clonotype was found a few times. CDR3 bases: TGTGCCAGCAGTTACATACTAGCGGGAGTATCCGAGCAGTACTTC. Amino acids: CASSYILAGVSEQYF. V gene TRBV7-9 combines with J gene TRBJ2-7; 11 positions match TRBD2. This CDR3 comprises 15 residues. Germline assignment: CDR1 SEHNR and CDR2 FQNEAQ (reference sequence). The V and J ends lost 6 bases and 6 bases, in that order; junction bases with no gene match: 10.

This clonotype was counted a few times. The chain couples TRBV7-8 to TRBJ2-2; D remains unclear. V lost 2 bases, J lost 5 bases, and 12 bases lay in between. The CDR3 runs to 15 residues. The germline CDR1 and CDR2 sequences are SGHVS and FQNEAQ. This CDR3 reads CASSLNGVPTGELFF. CDR3 DNA sequence: TGTGCCAGCAGCTTAAATGGGGTTCCGACCGGGGAGCTGTTTTTT.

In the case of this clonotype: A much larger clone lies one base from this, so it may be a read error. V gene TRBV19 combines with J gene TRBJ1-2, with 8 positions matching TRBD1. The CDR3 consists of 13 residues. CDR1 and CDR2 from the germline V gene are LNHDA and SQIVND (reference sequence). After removal of 6 bases from V and 8 bases from J, the junction contained 8 bases not matched to a gene. This CDR3 reads CASSTSTGVGYTF. CDR3 bases: TGTGCCAGTAGCACATCGACAGGGGTCGGCTACACCTTC.

The chain carries TRBV15 and TRBJ1-3; 12 bases match TRBD1. Germline CDR1 and CDR2: LNHNV and YYDKDF (reference sequence). The J segment lost 7 bases and the V segment lost 1 base, leaving 5 bases of the junction unmatched. The CDR3 covers 16 residues. The CDR3 DNA follows: TGTGCCACCAGCAGAGTGGGACAGGGGGCGATGAACACCATATATTTT. Encoded protein: CATSRVGQGAMNTIYF.

This chain uses TRBV6-5 with TRBJ1-2; 7 nucleotides agree with TRBD1. The CDR3 is made up of 12 amino acids. Germline V gives CDR1 MNHEY, CDR2 SVGAGI. Losses at the gene ends were 10 bases for V and 4 bases for J; bases not matched to a gene: 6. The chain's CDR3 is CAIRQGRYGYTF. The CDR3, as DNA: TGTGCCATACGACAGGGTCGCTATGGCTACACCTTC.

This chain joins TRBV29-1 and TRBJ1-6; 11 bases align to TRBD1. The CDR3 is made up of 13 amino acids. CDR1 is SQVTM, CDR2 ANQGSEA, per germline. The V gene end was trimmed by 7 bases and the J gene end by 8 bases; junction bases not matched to a gene: 4. The CDR3 sequence is CSGGQGGDSPLHF. Here the CDR3 DNA reads TGCAGCGGGGGACAGGGGGGTGATTCACCCCTCCACTTT.

This clonotype was seen many times. V and J are TRBV5-1 and TRBJ2-7; 14 bases line up with TRBD2. The CDR3 is 15 amino acids. CDR1 and CDR2 from the germline V gene are SGHRS and YFSETQ. Germline trimming cut 5 bases from V and 2 bases from J; bases unmatched to any gene: 3. CDR3 in amino acids: CASRQGLAGAYEQYF. For the CDR3, the DNA is TGCGCCAGCAGACAGGGACTAGCGGGAGCCTACGAGCAGTACTTC.

This clonotype was observed a few times. The chain uses TRBV13 and TRBJ2-7; maybe TRBD2 (5 bases). Germline CDR1 is PRHDT and CDR2 is FYEKMQ (reference sequence). V lost 2 bases and J 3 bases, leaving 11 bases between the germline ends. The CDR3 spans 14 residues. This CDR3 reads CASSLLSADYEQYF. The CDR3, as DNA: TGTGCCAGCAGCTTACTTAGCGCTGACTACGAGCAGTACTTC.

This clonotype was recorded many times. V is TRBV14 and J is TRBJ2-7; tentatively, D is TRBD1 (6 bases). This CDR3 spans 16 amino acids. Trimming pared 5 bases from V and 1 base from J, leaving 18 bases between. CDR1 and CDR2 (germline): SGHDN, FVKESK. CDR3 coding DNA: TGTGCCAGCAGCACATCCGGGACATCACCTTCCTACGAGCAGTACTTC. It is translated as CASSTSGTSPSYEQYF.

This clonotype has at least ten counts. The chain carries TRBV5-8 and TRBJ2-5; TRBD2 matches 7 bases. With V trimmed by 4 bases and J by 7 bases, 7 bases remained unmatched. CDR1 SGHTS and CDR2 YDEGEE come from the germline V gene. The CDR3 spans 13 residues. The CDR3 DNA is TGTGCCAGCAGCGCAACTGAGCGGGGGACCCAGTACTTC. Translating gives CASSATERGTQYF.

This clonotype was detected many times. V gene TRBV9 combines with J gene TRBJ1-2; D remains unclear. V was shortened by 4 bases and J by 3 bases, with 16 bases between the two germline ends. The CDR3 runs 15 residues. The germline V gene encodes CDR1 SGDLS and CDR2 YYNGEE. CDR3 loop: CASSRGLLRDYGYTF. The CDR3 bases are TGTGCCAGCAGCCGAGGACTCCTAAGGGACTATGGCTACACCTTC. The entire variable domain, with the rest obtained from reference TRBV9 and TRBJ1-2, is as follows: DSGVTQTPKHLITATGQRVTLRCSPRSGDLSVYWYQQSLDQGLQFLIQYYNGEERAKGNILERFSAQQFPDLHSELNLSSLELGDSALYFCASSRGLLRDYGYTFGSGTRLTVV.